Sequencing of this T cell receptor beta chain was carried out in a study of T-cell reconstitution after alpha-beta-depleted transplantation in children. Unique molecular identifiers were incorporated into the prepared TCRbeta library. TCRdb processed the PCR reads anew with MiXCR; each CDR3 protein has one entry. Of some 600,000 distinct CDR3 sequences listed, around 17% are singletons. The table lists this clonotype with many counts. The V and J ends lost 4 bases and 6 bases respectively, with 12 bases between them. The CDR3 contains 13 residues. The V gene's germline CDR1 is DFQATT and CDR2 SNEGSKA (reference sequence).

The chain is built from TRBV20-1 and TRBJ1-4; D is uncertain. The sample consisted of PBMCs from the stem cell graft donor, taken from the stem cell graft. This clonotype originated in a human donor who donated a stem cell graft to a child with acute myeloid leukemia. CDR3 sequence: CSATGTYHEKLFF. The CDR3, as DNA: TGCAGTGCTACTGGAACATACCATGAAAAACTGTTTTTT.